These 26 T cell receptor beta chains were sequenced from one sample in a study of blood T cell repertoires in COVID-19. Libraries were prepared by immunoSEQ multiplex PCR; TCRdb keeps only in-frame clonotypes and omits some of them. Altogether fewer than 50,000 clones are present, roughly 84% being singletons, with the ten largest covering about 33%. Sequenced sample: peripheral blood. Every receptor here comes from a woman older than 75 with acute or convalescent COVID-19.

This clone has a single count. This chain links TRBV5-1 with TRBJ2-3; D might be TRBD2 (6 bases). The CDR3 loop spans 15 amino acids. Germline lookup yields CDR1 SGHRS and CDR2 YFSETQ. V was pared by 4 bases and J by 2 bases, with 14 bases between. CDR3 residues: CASSTLRGYTDTQYF. The CDR3 DNA is TGCGCCAGCAGCACCCTGCGGGGATACACAGATACGCAGTATTTT. Looking up the rest from reference TRBV5-1 and TRBJ2-3 gives the full variable domain: KAGVTQTPRYLIKTRGQQVTLSCSPISGHRSVSWYQQTPGQGLQFLFEYFSETQRNKGNFPGRFSGRQFSNSRSEMNVSTLELGDSALYLCASSTLRGYTDTQYFGPGTRLTVL.

The chain is built from TRBV2 and TRBJ1-2, with TRBD1 matching 8 bases. With 2 bases clipped from V and 5 bases from J, the junction kept 7 bases outside the gene matches. The CDR3 loop spans 15 amino acids. Germline V gene sequence: CDR1 SNHLY, CDR2 FYNNEI. DNA for the CDR3: TGTGCCAGCAGTGAATCCCGGACAGGGTGGTATGGCTACACCTTC. Translating it yields CASSESRTGWYGYTF.

This clone was detected once. The chain employs TRBV28 and TRBJ1-1; TRBD1 agrees at 10 bases. Trimming took 5 bases from V and 3 from J; bases not matched to a gene: 6. The length of the CDR3 is 15 residues. The germline CDR1 and CDR2 sequences are MDHEN and SYDVKM. CDR3 in DNA: TGTGCCAGCAGTCAGACAGGGGGCGGTGACACTGAAGCTTTCTTT. Residues: CASSQTGGGDTEAFF.

The rearrangement links TRBV18 to TRBJ2-7; 9 bases map to TRBD2. J lost 5 bases, V lost 7 bases, and 9 bases had no gene match. The germline V gene has CDR1 KGHSH and CDR2 LQKENI. The CDR3 loop spans 14 amino acids. CDR3 in DNA: TGTGCCAGCTGCGGGACTAGCATCCCCAACGAGCAGTACTTC. This translates into CASCGTSIPNEQYF.

This rearrangement joins TRBV24-1 to TRBJ2-7, with 7 bases fitting TRBD1. CDR3 size: 13 residues. Trimming cost V 7 bases and J 1 base; bases outside gene matches: 3. Per germline, CDR1 KGHDR and CDR2 SFDVKD. CDR3 residues: CATSLTGSYEQYF. As DNA, the CDR3 is TGTGCCACCAGCCTGACAGGGTCCTACGAGCAGTACTTC.

The genes are TRBV10-3 and TRBJ2-5; the D gene is possibly TRBD1 (5 bases). This CDR3 contains 12 residues. Germline assignment: CDR1 ENHRY and CDR2 SYGVKD. Trimming removed 3 bases at V and 4 bases at J, with 6 bases between. This CDR3 is CAISERGETQYF. CDR3 nucleotides: TGTGCCATCAGTGAAAGGGGAGAGACCCAGTACTTC.

The V call is TRBV4-1, the J call TRBJ1-1; no reliable D call. The germline CDR1 and CDR2 sequences are MGHRA and YSYEKL. Trimming left V 5 bases short and J 6 bases short, with 10 bases between. The CDR3 consists of 12 residues. The DNA for the CDR3 is TGCGCCAGCAGCTCAGAGGGCCCTGAAGCTTTCTTT. Translated, it gives CASSSEGPEAFF.

The rearrangement joins TRBV28 to TRBJ1-2; weak D call: TRBD1 (5 bases). V lost 10 bases and J 8 bases, leaving 11 bases between the germline ends. This CDR3 contains 10 residues. Per the germline V gene, CDR1 is MDHEN and CDR2 is SYDVKM. The CDR3 DNA follows: TGTGCCACACAGGTGGTAGGCTACACCTTC. Protein: CATQVVGYTF.

CDR3 DNA: TGTGCCAGCAGCTTAGTATTTGGACAGGGGGCTTTTGGGGAGACCCAGTACTTC. Amino acids: CASSLVFGQGAFGETQYF. The genes are TRBV11-2 and TRBJ2-5; TRBD1 matches at 11 bases. The CDR3 extends over 18 amino acids. Per the germline V gene, CDR1 is SGHAT and CDR2 is FQNNGV. Trimming cost V 1 base and J 5 bases; bases outside gene matches: 12. Using reference TRBV11-2 and TRBJ2-5 for the parts outside the CDR3, the full variable domain is EAGVAQSPRYKIIEKRQSVAFWCNPISGHATLYWYQQILGQGPKLLIQFQNNGVVDDSQLPKDRFSAERLKGVDSTLKIQPAKLEDSAVYLCASSLVFGQGAFGETQYFGPGTRLLVL.

The chain is built from TRBV9 and TRBJ1-1; possibly TRBD1 for D (6 bases). The CDR3 totals 14 residues. With 4 bases removed from V and 6 bases from J, the gap between germline ends came to 16 bases. Looked up from germline, CDR1 is SGDLS and CDR2 is YYNGEE. The CDR3 loop is CASSLVGGAAEAFF. The CDR3 region has the DNA TGTGCCAGCAGCCTAGTTGGGGGGGCGGCTGAAGCTTTCTTT.

This chain connects TRBV18 to TRBJ1-6; D is perhaps TRBD1 (5 bases). The V and J ends lost 6 bases and 6 bases respectively, with 15 bases between them. This CDR3 spans 15 amino acids. CDR1 is KGHSH and CDR2 is LQKENI in the germline V gene. The CDR3 DNA follows: TGTGCCAGCTCCCTGCCGGGGGGAGCTAATTCACCCCTCCACTTT. As protein: CASSLPGGANSPLHF.

This clone was counted between two and nine times. The V gene is TRBV5-1, the J gene TRBJ1-6; no clear D. The CDR3 spans 15 residues. With 3 bases removed from V and 5 bases from J, the gap between germline ends came to 12 bases. CDR1 is SGHRS and CDR2 is YFSETQ in the germline V gene. The CDR3 loop is CASSSAGWDNSPLHF. Here the CDR3 DNA reads TGCGCCAGCAGCTCGGCGGGGTGGGATAATTCACCCCTCCACTTT.

This chain connects TRBV2 to TRBJ1-1; D unresolved. V shed 0 bases and J shed 4 bases, with 3 bases lying between them. The CDR3 spans 12 residues. Germline values: CDR1 SNHLY, CDR2 FYNNEI. The CDR3: CASSEAGTEAFF. CDR3 DNA: TGTGCCAGCAGTGAAGCCGGCACTGAAGCTTTCTTT.

The gene calls are TRBV19 and TRBJ1-4, with D possibly TRBD1 on 6 matching bases. The germline V and J ends were trimmed by 3 bases and 5 bases, with 13 bases remaining between them. The germline gives CDR1 LNHDA, CDR2 SQIVND (reference sequence). The CDR3 extends over 15 amino acids. CDR3 amino acids: CASSIRTAVNEKLFF. The CDR3 DNA sequence: TGTGCCAGTAGTATTCGGACAGCCGTCAATGAAAAACTGTTTTTT.

V gene TRBV7-2 combines with J gene TRBJ2-5, with 7 nucleotides matching TRBD2. V shed 7 bases and J 5 bases; nucleotides not matched to a gene: 10. CDR1 and CDR2 from the germline V gene are SGHTA and FQGNSA. The CDR3 covers 14 residues. The CDR3 spells CASIHRLAGETQYF. The DNA for the CDR3 is TGTGCCAGCATCCATAGACTAGCAGGGGAGACCCAGTACTTC.

V gene TRBV19 combines with J gene TRBJ1-1; no clear D. The CDR3 runs to 15 residues. The germline gives CDR1 LNHDA, CDR2 SQIVND (reference sequence). Deletions cut 3 bases from V and 5 bases from J, with 16 bases between. CDR3 coding DNA: TGTGCCAGTAGTATCTCCGCCGGGTTGGAGACTGAAGCTTTCTTT. Translation: CASSISAGLETEAFF.

This chain joins TRBV7-2 and TRBJ2-1, with TRBD2 matching 8 bases. The CDR3 consists of 15 residues. V was clipped by 5 bases and J by 4 bases; unmatched bases: 7. Germline loops: CDR1 SGHTA, CDR2 FQGNSA. CDR3 sequence reads: CASSGGLATYNEQFF. CDR3 DNA sequence: TGTGCCAGCAGCGGAGGACTAGCCACTTACAATGAGCAGTTCTTC.

The chain employs TRBV30 and TRBJ1-6, with D possibly matching TRBD1 (5 bases). The V end was cut by 0 bases, the J end by 4 bases, with 10 bases between. The CDR3 totals 15 residues. Germline V gene lookup returns CDR1 GTSNPN and CDR2 SVGIG (reference sequence). The CDR3 here is CAWSVLTAYNSPLHF. The CDR3 nucleotides read TGTGCCTGGAGTGTACTGACAGCATATAATTCACCCCTCCACTTT. Together with reference TRBV30 and TRBJ1-6, the CDR3 gives the full variable domain: SQTIHQWPATLVQPVGSPLSLECTVEGTSNPNLYWYRQAAGRGLQLLFYSVGIGQISSEVPQNLSASRPQDRQFILSSKKLLLSDSGFYLCAWSVLTAYNSPLHFGNGTRLTVT.

The chain links TRBV6-1 to TRBJ2-5; D uncertain. The CDR3 is made up of 13 amino acids. The V gene's germline CDR1 is MNHNS and CDR2 SASEGT. The germline V and J ends were trimmed by 2 bases and 2 bases, with 6 bases remaining between them. The CDR3 loop is CASSESLQETQYF. The CDR3 coding sequence is TGTGCCAGCAGTGAATCCCTTCAAGAGACCCAGTACTTC.

V usage is TRBV19 and J usage is TRBJ1-6; the D is unclear. CDR1 is LNHDA, CDR2 SQIVND, per germline (reference sequence). This CDR3 has 15 amino acids. Trimming removed 7 bases from V and 1 base from J, with 11 bases in between. The CDR3 nucleotides are TGTGCCAGTACCCCCGGGAGGTCCTATAATTCACCCCTCCACTTT. This codes for CASTPGRSYNSPLHF. Full variable domain (missing parts from reference TRBV19 and TRBJ1-6): DGGITQSPKYLFRKEGQNVTLSCEQNLNHDAMYWYRQDPGQGLRLIYYSQIVNDFQKGDIAEGYSVSREKKESFPLTVTSAQKNPTAFYLCASTPGRSYNSPLHFGNGTRLTVT.

This clone was found once. V is TRBV2 and J is TRBJ1-6; no definite D call. CDR3 length: 13 residues. In germline, CDR1 is SNHLY, CDR2 FYNNEI. V lost 6 bases and J lost 7, with 10 bases in between. CDR3 sequence: CASRGYENSPLHF. The DNA of the CDR3 is TGTGCCAGCAGGGGCTATGAGAATTCACCCCTCCACTTT.

This clone was observed a handful of times. This chain joins TRBV20-1 and TRBJ2-7; D not certain. V was shortened by 3 bases and J by 2 bases, with 11 bases between the two germline ends. Germline CDR1 reads DFQATT; CDR2 reads SNEGSKA (reference sequence). The CDR3 totals 13 residues. The CDR3 DNA reads TGCAGTGCTAGTCGTCCCGGTACCTACGAGCAGTACTTC. Residues: CSASRPGTYEQYF.

V usage is TRBV6-2 or TRBV6-3 and J usage is TRBJ2-2; TRBD1 matches 8 bases. The germline gives CDR1 MNHEY, CDR2 SVGEGT. Unmatched junction bases numbered 4, after V lost 6 bases and J lost 1 base. CDR3 size: 15 residues. The DNA of the CDR3 is TGTGCCAGCAGCCGGACAGGGATGAACACCGGGGAGCTGTTTTTT. Encoded protein: CASSRTGMNTGELFF.

The V call is TRBV7-8, the J call TRBJ2-5; D is perhaps TRBD2 (5 bases). CDR3 size: 13 residues. CDR1 and CDR2 (germline): SGHVS, FQNEAQ. V shed 8 bases and J shed 0 bases, with 10 bases lying between them. The CDR3 sequence: CASFKDYQETQYF. DNA for the CDR3: TGTGCCAGCTTTAAGGACTACCAAGAGACCCAGTACTTC. The full variable domain, its missing parts supplied by reference TRBV7-8 and TRBJ2-5, is GAGVSQSPRYKVAKRGQDVALRCDPISGHVSLFWYQQALGQGPEFLTYFQNEAQLDKSGLPSDRFFAERPEGSVSTLKIQRTQQEDSAVYLCASFKDYQETQYFGPGTRLLVL.

The CDR3 DNA reads as TGCGCCAGCAGCCCGAGGGCGGATGAAGAGACCCAGTACTTC. This gives the protein CASSPRADEETQYF. V is TRBV5-1 and J is TRBJ2-5, with a weak D call TRBD2 (5 bases). This CDR3 has 14 amino acids. CDR1 is SGHRS and CDR2 is YFSETQ in the germline V gene. Trimming stripped 4 bases from V and 3 bases from J, with 13 bases between.

The CDR3 is CASSSGTLNYGYTF. DNA for the CDR3: TGTGCCAGCAGTTCCGGGACATTGAACTATGGCTACACCTTC. The V and J genes are TRBV25-1 and TRBJ1-2; TRBD1 might be the D (6 bases). Germline V lookup: CDR1 MGHDK, CDR2 SYGVNS. The CDR3 has 14 amino acids. Trimming took off 5 bases at V and 2 bases at J, with 12 bases between the two ends.